What follows are 20 T cell receptor beta chains derived from one specimen sequenced in a study of technical replicates of blood from a few donors. Sequencing used immunoSEQ multiplex PCR; TCRdb keeps in-frame clones, though not all of them. The table lists roughly 71,000 clones, approximately 96% of them singletons. The sequenced material came from T cells isolated from PBMCs. The receptors were gathered from a human donor in good health.

This chain links TRBV7-7 with TRBJ2-2; 11 bases line up with TRBD1. V lost 5 bases, J lost 4 bases, and 9 bases stayed unmatched. CDR1 and CDR2 (germline): SSHAT, FNYEAQ (reference sequence). The CDR3 consists of 17 residues. In nucleotides, the CDR3 is TGTGCCAGCAGCCGAACGGCGGGACAGGGGGTCACCGGGGAGCTGTTTTTT. Translation: CASSRTAGQGVTGELFF.

The V gene is TRBV5-6, the J gene TRBJ2-7, with 10 bases fitting TRBD1. The V and J ends lost 3 bases and 3 bases, in that order; junction bases with no gene match: 9. Germline V gives CDR1 SGHDT, CDR2 YYEEEE. This CDR3 has 16 residues. The CDR3 loop reads CASSSKKTGGDYEQYF. The CDR3, as DNA: TGTGCCAGCAGCTCTAAGAAGACAGGGGGCGACTACGAGCAGTACTTC.

This chain connects TRBV7-6 to TRBJ2-7, with D tentatively TRBD1 (5 bases). V lost 5 bases to trimming and J lost 3 bases, with 11 bases between them. Germline loops: CDR1 SGHVS, CDR2 FNYEAQ. CDR3 length: 13 amino acids. DNA for the CDR3: TGTGCCAGCAGCCAAAGGGGCAGCTACGAGCAGTACTTC. Amino acid sequence: CASSQRGSYEQYF.

The chain links TRBV6-5 to TRBJ2-7; tentative D call: TRBD2 (6 bases). CDR3 length: 12 residues. Germline V gene data show CDR1 as MNHEY and CDR2 as SVGAGI. The V end lost 8 bases, the J end lost 4 bases, and 12 bases lay between the germline ends. CDR3 amino acids: CASAGGPYEQYF. The CDR3 DNA reads TGTGCCAGCGCCGGAGGGCCTTACGAGCAGTACTTC.

This sequence joins TRBV15 and TRBJ2-1; 12 nucleotides align to TRBD2. Germline trimming cut 2 bases from V and 6 bases from J; bases unmatched to any gene: 2. In germline, CDR1 is LNHNV, CDR2 YYDKDF (reference sequence). The length of the CDR3 is 15 residues. CDR3 in amino acids: CATSRRTSGINEQFF. The DNA for the CDR3 is TGTGCCACCAGCAGAAGGACTAGCGGGATCAATGAGCAGTTCTTC.

V is TRBV11-2 and J is TRBJ2-3, with D possibly matching TRBD1 (5 bases). This CDR3 contains 15 residues. Trimming removed 0 bases from V and 3 bases from J, with 10 bases in between. Looked up from germline, CDR1 is SGHAT and CDR2 is FQNNGV. CDR3 loop: CASSLDGHPTDTQYF. The DNA of the CDR3 is TGTGCCAGCAGCTTAGATGGACACCCGACAGATACGCAGTATTTT.

The chain combines TRBV5-6 with TRBJ2-5, with TRBD2 matching over 8 bases. Germline V gene data show CDR1 as SGHDT and CDR2 as YYEEEE. Trimming cost V 4 bases and J 7 bases; bases outside gene matches: 12. The CDR3 spans 15 residues. In DNA, the CDR3 is TGTGCCAGCAGCCTCAGCGGGAGATTCGATGGGACCCAGTACTTC. It yields the protein CASSLSGRFDGTQYF.

The CDR3 coding sequence is TGTGCCTGGAGTGTAATGCGGGAGGTTCGCGAGCAGTTCTTC. Translated: CAWSVMREVREQFF. V is TRBV30 and J is TRBJ2-1; 8 nucleotides match TRBD2. The CDR3 is 14 amino acids. The V gene end was trimmed by 0 bases and the J gene end by 10 bases; junction bases not matched to a gene: 8. Germline loops: CDR1 GTSNPN, CDR2 SVGIG (reference sequence).

The CDR3 is CASSPLTGGYNQPQHF. In DNA form, the CDR3 reads TGTGCCAGCAGTCCGCTGACAGGGGGTTATAATCAGCCCCAGCATTTT. The chain recombines TRBV28 with TRBJ1-5, with 9 bases fitting TRBD1. Germline CDR1 and CDR2: MDHEN and SYDVKM. There are 16 residues in the CDR3. Trimming took 5 bases from V and 4 from J; bases not matched to a gene: 9.

The sample holds one count of this clone. The chain uses TRBV5-1 and TRBJ2-5; TRBD1 agrees at 7 bases. The trim removed 4 bases at V and 5 bases at J, leaving 14 bases unmatched. The CDR3 runs 16 residues. Per the germline V gene, CDR1 is SGHRS and CDR2 is YFSETQ. The CDR3 region has the DNA TGCGCCAGCAGCATTAAACAGGGGCAATCGGACGAGACCCAGTACTTC. Translation gives CASSIKQGQSDETQYF.

This clone has just one count. The chain is built from TRBV29-1 and TRBJ2-7, with D tentatively TRBD1 (6 bases). This CDR3 spans 11 amino acids. V shed 4 bases and J shed 5 bases, with 9 bases lying between them. The germline CDR1 and CDR2 sequences are SQVTM and ANQGSEA. CDR3 in amino acids: CSVVGGHEQYF. The CDR3 nucleotides read TGCAGCGTTGTTGGGGGCCACGAGCAGTACTTC.

The chain recombines TRBV29-1 with TRBJ2-1, with 7 bases matching TRBD2. V dropped 7 bases and J dropped 5; count of bases not matched to a gene: 11. The length of the CDR3 is 14 residues. Germline V gene data show CDR1 as SQVTM and CDR2 as ANQGSEA. CDR3 nucleotides: TGCAGCGCCGTCCCGGGACTACAAAACAATGAGCAGTTCTTC. Encoded protein: CSAVPGLQNNEQFF.

This chain uses TRBV7-9 with TRBJ2-7, with D perhaps matching TRBD1 (6 bases). Trimming pared 5 bases from V and 5 bases from J, leaving 16 bases between. Germline V CDR1 and CDR2: SEHNR, FQNEAQ (reference sequence). This CDR3 spans 14 amino acids. The CDR3 nucleotides are TGTGCCAGCAGCCCTTTTTCGGGGACACACGAGCAGTACTTC. It is translated as CASSPFSGTHEQYF.

The chain has TRBV30 and TRBJ1-2; possible D gene TRBD1, 5 bases. Trimming shortened V by 1 base and J by 4 bases, and 10 bases separated the two germline ends. CDR3 length: 13 amino acids. The V gene's germline CDR1 is GTSNPN and CDR2 SVGIG (reference sequence). The CDR3 coding sequence is TGTGCCTGGAGTGGGGCAGGGCGCTATGGCTACACCTTC. Translation: CAWSGAGRYGYTF.

The gene calls are TRBV5-8 and TRBJ2-6, with D uncertain. Trimming removed 2 bases from V and 0 bases from J, with 6 bases in between. In germline, CDR1 is SGHTS, CDR2 YDEGEE. There are 15 residues in the CDR3. Here the CDR3 DNA reads TGTGCCAGCAGCTTTCGGTACTCTGGGGCCAACGTCCTGACTTTC. It translates to CASSFRYSGANVLTF.

The count of this clone is one. The V and J genes are TRBV5-6 and TRBJ1-5; D not certain. V dropped 3 bases and J dropped 6 bases, with 7 bases sitting between them. The length of the CDR3 is 12 residues. Germline lookup yields CDR1 SGHDT and CDR2 YYEEEE. The CDR3 DNA sequence: TGTGCCAGCAGCTCTGCAGGTCAGCCCCAGCATTTT. Translation: CASSSAGQPQHF.

This rearrangement joins TRBV5-6 to TRBJ1-4; 7 nucleotides agree with TRBD1. This CDR3 has 16 amino acids. V dropped 1 base and J dropped 2; count of bases not matched to a gene: 5. From germline, CDR1 is SGHDT and CDR2 YYEEEE. Written as DNA, the CDR3 is TGTGCCAGCAGCTTGTTAGGGGGCGCTACTAATGAAAAACTGTTTTTT. It encodes CASSLLGGATNEKLFF.

A single count supports this clone. The gene calls are TRBV7-6 and TRBJ1-2; 8 positions agree with TRBD1. Germline V gene data show CDR1 as SGHVS and CDR2 as FNYEAQ. V was pared by 5 bases and J by 4 bases, with 9 bases of the junction left unmatched. This CDR3 has 15 amino acids. CDR3 residues: CASSLDRGFRYGYTF. CDR3 coding DNA: TGTGCCAGCAGCCTAGACAGGGGATTTCGCTATGGCTACACCTTC.

The chain is built from TRBV4-1 and TRBJ2-7, with TRBD2 identical over 7 bases. The CDR3 is made up of 15 amino acids. Trimming removed 4 bases from V and 2 bases from J; junction bases left unmatched: 8. Germline V gives CDR1 MGHRA, CDR2 YSYEKL. DNA for the CDR3: TGCGCCAGCAGCCCTACCGGGACTAATACCTACGAGCAGTACTTC. This translates into CASSPTGTNTYEQYF.

The chain couples TRBV27 to TRBJ2-1; 8 bases are shared with TRBD2. Germline V gene data show CDR1 as MNHEY and CDR2 as SMNVEV (reference sequence). This CDR3 has 18 residues. The trim removed 0 bases at V and 1 base at J, leaving 8 bases unmatched. CDR3 protein: CASSLSRGSGRSYNEQFF. CDR3 nucleotides: TGTGCCAGCAGTTTATCGAGAGGAAGCGGGAGATCCTACAATGAGCAGTTCTTC.